These 15 T cell receptor beta chains were sequenced from one sample in a study of identical twins. TCRdb independently ran MiXCR on the 5' RACE reads; one entry per CDR3 protein. The sample shows 1.5 million to 2 million distinct CDR3 sequences, roughly a third of them seen only once. Sequencing was done on a sample of cord blood. All receptors derive from a newborn girl in good health.

J is TRBJ2-4 and V is TRBV10-1, with 9 bases fitting TRBD2. The end of the DNA is better explained by TRBJ2-7, so the J call may be wrong. The V gene's germline CDR1 is WNHNN and CDR2 SYGVQD (reference sequence). The CDR3 consists of 14 residues. The CDR3 DNA follows: TGCGCCAGCAGTGAGTCGATAGCGGGGGACGAGCAGTACTTC. Its translation: CASSESIAGDEQYF.

At least ten counts were recorded for this clonotype. V gene TRBV6-6 combines with J gene TRBJ2-3; weak D call: TRBD1 (5 bases). CDR1 MNHNY and CDR2 SVGAGI come from the germline V gene (reference sequence). Trimming left V 4 bases short and J 4 bases short, with 9 bases between. This CDR3 has 13 residues. CDR3: CASSSQGPDTQYF. The DNA for the CDR3 is TGTGCCAGCAGTTCTCAGGGCCCAGATACGCAGTATTTT.

This clonotype came up a few times. The rearrangement joins TRBV2 to TRBJ2-3; D is possibly TRBD2 (5 bases). Trimming removed 6 bases from V and 8 bases from J, with 9 bases in between. The CDR3 covers 11 residues. CDR1 is SNHLY, CDR2 FYNNEI, per germline. The CDR3: CASSTSSTQYF. In DNA form, the CDR3 reads TGTGCCAGCAGCACTAGTTCTACGCAGTATTTT. The full variable domain, completed using reference TRBV2 and TRBJ2-3, is EPEVTQTPSHQVTQMGQEVILRCVPISNHLYFYWYRQILGQKVEFLVSFYNNEISEKSEIFDDQFSVERPDGSNFTLKIRSTKLEDSAMYFCASSTSSTQYFGPGTRLTVL.

This clonotype was observed a few times. The CDR3 DNA reads TGTGCCAGCAGCCAAGAGGGGGGAAGCAATCAGCCCCAGCATTTT. Translating it yields CASSQEGGSNQPQHF. The chain combines TRBV3-1 with TRBJ1-5, with D possibly being TRBD1 (5 bases). CDR1 and CDR2 (germline): LGHDT, YNNKEL (reference sequence). The CDR3 spans 15 residues. Trimming stripped 0 bases from V and 1 base from J, with 7 bases between.

This chain connects TRBV9 to TRBJ2-7, with a possible D match to TRBD1 (5 bases). The V gene's germline CDR1 is SGDLS and CDR2 YYNGEE. V lost 0 bases, J lost 3 bases, and 13 bases lay in between. This CDR3 has 15 amino acids. CDR3 in DNA: TGTGCCAGCAGCGTAGCTGGGGCAGGGATCTACGAGCAGTACTTC. Its translation is CASSVAGAGIYEQYF.

V gene TRBV5-1 combines with J gene TRBJ2-3; 9 bases fit TRBD1. The CDR3 loop spans 18 amino acids. Germline V lookup: CDR1 SGHRS, CDR2 YFSETQ. Germline trimming cut 0 bases from V and 2 bases from J; bases unmatched to any gene: 10. DNA for the CDR3: TGCGCCAGCAGCTTGGAACTGACCGGGACAGGGACCACAGATACGCAGTATTTT. This encodes CASSLELTGTGTTDTQYF.

The chain is built from TRBV30 and TRBJ2-7; 12 bases align to TRBD2. CDR3 length: 18 amino acids. Germline CDR1 GTSNPN, CDR2 SVGIG (reference sequence). With 1 base clipped from V and 0 bases from J, the junction kept 10 bases outside the gene matches. CDR3 DNA: TGTGCCTGGAGTGCACGTCTAGCGGGGGGGACCAGCTCCTACGAGCAGTACTTC. Translation: CAWSARLAGGTSSYEQYF.

This clonotype has only a few counts. This rearrangement joins TRBV20-1 to TRBJ2-7, with D possibly being TRBD1 (6 bases). The germline CDR1 and CDR2 sequences are DFQATT and SNEGSKA (reference sequence). The CDR3 contains 12 residues. CDR3 amino acids: CSAGTHPYEQYF. In nucleotides, the CDR3 is TGCAGCGCCGGGACACATCCCTACGAGCAGTACTTC.

This clonotype turned up a few times. The chain recombines TRBV29-1 with TRBJ2-5, with a weak D call TRBD1 (6 bases). Germline values: CDR1 SQVTM, CDR2 ANQGSEA. V lost 2 bases and J 2 bases, leaving 12 bases between the germline ends. The length of the CDR3 is 14 residues. The CDR3 is CSVERLTGQETQYF. The DNA for the CDR3 is TGCAGCGTTGAAAGGTTGACAGGTCAAGAGACCCAGTACTTC.

The chain has TRBV5-1 and TRBJ1-2; tentative D call: TRBD1 (6 bases). Germline CDR1 SGHRS, CDR2 YFSETQ. This CDR3 has 16 residues. With 0 bases removed from V and 2 bases from J, the gap between germline ends came to 14 bases. In nucleotides, the CDR3 is TGCGCCAGCAGCTTGGGTGGGACACCGAAAAACTATGGCTACACCTTC. This gives the protein CASSLGGTPKNYGYTF.

The chain carries TRBV27 and TRBJ2-7; D perhaps matches TRBD1 (6 bases). Trimming left V 5 bases short and J 0 bases short, with 14 bases between. The germline V gene has CDR1 MNHEY and CDR2 SMNVEV (reference sequence). The CDR3 loop spans 15 amino acids. CDR3 nucleotides: TGTGCCAGCAGTGTTTCAGGGGCAACCTCCTACGAGCAGTACTTC. It translates to CASSVSGATSYEQYF.

This chain connects TRBV21-1 to TRBJ1-1; the DNA was not used to check the table's D call, TRBD1. TRBV21-1 is labeled a pseudogene. CDR3 length: 12 residues. The CDR3 bases are TGTGCCAGCAGAAAAACAGGGACTGAAGCTTTCTTT. Translating it yields CASRKTGTEAFF.

The chain recombines TRBV12-3 or TRBV12-4 with TRBJ1-2; perhaps TRBD1 as D (5 bases). The CDR3 length is 13 residues. Trimming cost V 6 bases and J 6 bases, with 14 bases left between them. The CDR3 sequence is CASSRSGSHGYTF. As DNA, the CDR3 is TGTGCCAGCAGCCGTTCAGGGAGCCATGGCTACACCTTC.

This clonotype was observed once. An end of the junction does not agree with germline; a read error may underlie this. The DNA for the CDR3 is TGTGCCGGCAGTTTATTGGGGCGGGATTGGGTAGAGACCCAGTACTTC. This encodes CAGSLLGRDWVETQYF. V usage is TRBV28 and J usage is TRBJ2-5; D perhaps matches TRBD2 (6 bases). The CDR3 runs to 16 residues. Per the germline V gene, CDR1 is MDHEN and CDR2 is SYDVKM.

The chain recombines TRBV20-1 with TRBJ1-2, with 9 bases fitting TRBD1. The CDR3 covers 15 residues. Germline V gene data show CDR1 as DFQATT and CDR2 as SNEGSKA (reference sequence). V shed 3 bases, J shed 2 bases, and the junction held 7 bases outside the gene matches. For the CDR3, the DNA is TGCAGTGCTAGGAGAATACAGGGGGCGAACTATGGCTACACCTTC. Protein sequence: CSARRIQGANYGYTF.